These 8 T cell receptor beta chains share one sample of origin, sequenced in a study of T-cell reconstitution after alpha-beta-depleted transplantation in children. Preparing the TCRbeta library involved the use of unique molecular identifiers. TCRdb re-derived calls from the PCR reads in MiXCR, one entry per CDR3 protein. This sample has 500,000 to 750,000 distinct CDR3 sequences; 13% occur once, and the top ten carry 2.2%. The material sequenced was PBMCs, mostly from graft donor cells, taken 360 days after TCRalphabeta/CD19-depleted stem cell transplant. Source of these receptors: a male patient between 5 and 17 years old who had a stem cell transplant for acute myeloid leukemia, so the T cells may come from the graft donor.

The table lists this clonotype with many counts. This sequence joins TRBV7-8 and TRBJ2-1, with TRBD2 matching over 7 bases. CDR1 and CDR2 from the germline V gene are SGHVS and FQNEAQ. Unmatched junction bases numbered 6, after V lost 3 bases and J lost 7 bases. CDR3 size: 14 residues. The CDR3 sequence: CASSFAGEVNEQFF. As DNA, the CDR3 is TGTGCCAGCAGCTTCGCGGGAGAGGTAAATGAGCAGTTCTTC.

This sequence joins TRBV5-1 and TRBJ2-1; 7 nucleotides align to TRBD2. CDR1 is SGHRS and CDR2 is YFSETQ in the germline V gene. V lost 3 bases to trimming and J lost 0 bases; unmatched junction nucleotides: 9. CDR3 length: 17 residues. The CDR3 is CASSSAGRGSSYNEQFF. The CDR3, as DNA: TGCGCCAGCAGCTCCGCCGGACGCGGGAGCTCCTACAATGAGCAGTTCTTC.

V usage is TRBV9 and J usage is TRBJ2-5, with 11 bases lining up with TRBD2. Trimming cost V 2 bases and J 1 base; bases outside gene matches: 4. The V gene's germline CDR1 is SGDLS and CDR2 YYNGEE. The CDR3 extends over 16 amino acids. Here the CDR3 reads CASSVAGLAAQETQYF. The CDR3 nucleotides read TGTGCCAGCAGCGTGGCGGGACTAGCGGCCCAAGAGACCCAGTACTTC.

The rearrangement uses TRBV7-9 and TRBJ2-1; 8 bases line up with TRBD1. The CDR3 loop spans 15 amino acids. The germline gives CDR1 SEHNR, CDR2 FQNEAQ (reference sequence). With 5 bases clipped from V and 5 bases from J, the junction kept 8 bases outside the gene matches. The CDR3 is CASSPPGGPNNEQFF. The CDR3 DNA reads TGTGCCAGCAGCCCACCAGGGGGCCCCAACAATGAGCAGTTCTTC.

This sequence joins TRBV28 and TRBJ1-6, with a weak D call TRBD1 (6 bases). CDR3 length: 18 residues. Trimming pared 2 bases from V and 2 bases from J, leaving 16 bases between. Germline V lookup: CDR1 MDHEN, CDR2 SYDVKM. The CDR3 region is CASSLLAGAGAYNSPLHF. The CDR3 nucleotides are TGTGCCAGCAGTTTACTCGCTGGGGCAGGGGCCTATAATTCACCCCTCCACTTT.

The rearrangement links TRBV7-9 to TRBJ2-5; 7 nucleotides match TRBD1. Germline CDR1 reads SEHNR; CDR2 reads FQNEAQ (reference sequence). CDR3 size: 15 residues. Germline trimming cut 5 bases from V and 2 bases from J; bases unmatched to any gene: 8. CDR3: CASSAQGTVQETQYF. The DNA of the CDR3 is TGTGCCAGCAGCGCACAAGGGACAGTACAAGAGACCCAGTACTTC.

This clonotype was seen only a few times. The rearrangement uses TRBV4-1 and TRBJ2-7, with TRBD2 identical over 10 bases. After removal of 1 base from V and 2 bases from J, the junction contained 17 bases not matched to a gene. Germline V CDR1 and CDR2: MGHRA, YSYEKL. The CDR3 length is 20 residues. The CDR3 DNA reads TGCGCCAGCAGCCAAGGGGAGGCTAGCGGGAGTGCAAGGAGCCCCTACGAGCAGTACTTC. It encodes CASSQGEASGSARSPYEQYF.

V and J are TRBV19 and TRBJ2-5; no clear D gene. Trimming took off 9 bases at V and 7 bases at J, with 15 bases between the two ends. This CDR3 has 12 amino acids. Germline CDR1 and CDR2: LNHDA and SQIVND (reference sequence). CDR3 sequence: CASRPSWGTQYF. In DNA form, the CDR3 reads TGTGCCAGCCGTCCCTCGTGGGGGACCCAGTACTTC.